Presented here are 15 T cell receptor beta chains from one specimen sequenced in a study of T cell repertoires in ileal Crohn's disease. Only in-frame clones appear in the TCRdb table, and some are missing; sequencing was by immunoSEQ multiplex PCR. Of fewer than 20,000 clones in the sample, more than 85% were seen once. Time point given: inflamed ileum from the surgical specimen. The material sequenced was ileal tissue. These receptors all stem from an adult with Crohn's disease.

The gene calls are TRBV6-5 and TRBJ2-7, with 9 bases matching TRBD1. The V gene's germline CDR1 is MNHEY and CDR2 SVGAGI. V dropped 5 bases and J dropped 3; count of bases not matched to a gene: 8. The CDR3 has 15 residues. This CDR3 is CASSPAGTGNYEQYF. CDR3 DNA sequence: TGTGCCAGCAGTCCTGCCGGGACAGGGAACTACGAGCAGTACTTC.

The rearrangement links TRBV5-6 to TRBJ1-1; 11 bases fit TRBD1. The CDR3 sequence is 16 residues long. Trimming took 1 base from V and 1 from J; bases not matched to a gene: 3. The V gene's germline CDR1 is SGHDT and CDR2 YYEEEE. The chain's CDR3 is CASSLPGQGGNTEAFF. For the CDR3, the DNA is TGTGCCAGCAGCTTGCCGGGACAGGGGGGGAACACTGAAGCTTTCTTT.

The chain employs TRBV5-1 and TRBJ1-1; D remains ambiguous. Trimming cost V 4 bases and J 1 base, with 8 bases left between them. CDR1 is SGHRS and CDR2 is YFSETQ in the germline V gene. This CDR3 has 13 amino acids. In nucleotides, the CDR3 is TGCGCCAGCAGCAGTCCGGAGAACACTGAAGCTTTCTTT. Amino acid sequence: CASSSPENTEAFF.

V gene TRBV28 combines with J gene TRBJ1-1, with a weak D call TRBD1 (6 bases). The germline V and J ends were trimmed by 5 bases and 2 bases, with 9 bases remaining between them. Per the germline V gene, CDR1 is MDHEN and CDR2 is SYDVKM. This CDR3 is built from 13 residues. The CDR3 coding sequence is TGTGCCAGCAGTGGACAGCTAAACACTGAAGCTTTCTTT. Protein sequence: CASSGQLNTEAFF. Using reference TRBV28 and TRBJ1-1 for the parts outside the CDR3, the full variable domain is DVKVTQSSRYLVKRTGEKVFLECVQDMDHENMFWYRQDPGLGLRLIYFSYDVKMKEKGDIPEGYSVSREKKERFSLILESASTNQTSMYLCASSGQLNTEAFFGQGTRLTVV.

This rearrangement joins TRBV20-1 to TRBJ2-7; TRBD1 matches 8 bases. J was trimmed by 6 bases and V by 6 bases; bases with no gene match: 1. The germline CDR1 and CDR2 sequences are DFQATT and SNEGSKA (reference sequence). The CDR3 spans 10 residues. Here the CDR3 reads CSARGREQYF. As DNA, the CDR3 is TGCAGTGCCAGGGGGCGCGAGCAGTACTTC.

The rearrangement joins TRBV28 to TRBJ2-7, with 9 bases lining up with TRBD2. Germline V CDR1 and CDR2: MDHEN, SYDVKM. This CDR3 contains 16 residues. V was clipped by 5 bases and J by 0 bases; unmatched bases: 8. The DNA for the CDR3 is TGTGCCAGCAGTCTCTCAGCGGGGGGAAGCTCCTACGAGCAGTACTTC. Encoded protein: CASSLSAGGSSYEQYF.

V gene TRBV7-4 combines with J gene TRBJ2-1, with D possibly being TRBD1 (5 bases). Trimming left V 3 bases short and J 4 bases short, with 28 bases between. There are 20 residues in the CDR3. CDR1 and CDR2 (germline): SGHVT, SQSDAQ. This chain's CDR3 is CASSFLVCFSGKRLYNEQFF. CDR3 DNA: TGTGCCAGCAGCTTTTTGGTCTGTTTTTCAGGGAAAAGGTTATACAATGAGCAGTTCTTC.

V gene TRBV7-2 combines with J gene TRBJ1-2; the match to TRBD1 covers 7 bases. V was clipped by 4 bases and J by 0 bases; unmatched bases: 5. The CDR3 sequence is 15 residues long. The V gene's germline CDR1 is SGHTA and CDR2 FQGNSA. The CDR3 region has the DNA TGTGCCAGCAGCTCCAGGGGGACGGCTAACTATGGCTACACCTTC. Translating it yields CASSSRGTANYGYTF. The variable domain in full, with the rest retrieved from reference TRBV7-2 and TRBJ1-2, is GAGVSQSPSNKVTEKGKDVELRCDPISGHTALYWYRQSLGQGLEFLIYFQGNSAPDKSGLPSDRFSAERTGGSVSTLTIQRTQQEDSAVYLCASSSRGTANYGYTFGSGTRLTVV.

A word on this clone: The germline gene is not matched at one end of the junction; a read error may be the cause. CDR3 sequence: CVSSLVTTGVEKLFF. As DNA, the CDR3 is TGCGTCAGCAGCTTGGTTACGACAGGGGTGGAAAAACTGTTTTTT. V is TRBV5-1 and J is TRBJ1-4; 8 positions match TRBD1. Germline-derived CDR1 and CDR2 are SGHRS and YFSETQ. The length of the CDR3 is 15 residues.

The chain uses TRBV28 and TRBJ2-1; 10 bases fit TRBD1. Losses at the gene ends were 3 bases for V and 10 bases for J; bases not matched to a gene: 6. The CDR3 extends over 14 amino acids. Germline V CDR1 and CDR2: MDHEN, SYDVKM. The CDR3 DNA is TGTGCCAGCAGTTTCCGGACAGGGGGTGAAGAGCAGTTCTTC. Its protein product is CASSFRTGGEEQFF.

Points on this clone: At one end, the junction sequence differs from germline, possibly due to a read error. The chain is built from TRBV5-6 and TRBJ1-6; D uncertain. The CDR3 is 11 residues long. Germline CDR1 and CDR2: SGHDT and YYEEEE. The CDR3 DNA sequence: TGTGCCAGCAGCCGAGGACGCTACCCGACCTTT. This encodes CASSRGRYPTF.

The CDR3 loop is CAISVGGRETEAFF. The CDR3 nucleotides read TGTGCCATCAGTGTAGGGGGCCGGGAAACTGAAGCTTTCTTT. J is TRBJ1-1 and V is TRBV10-3; the match to TRBD1 covers 7 bases. The germline V gene has CDR1 ENHRY and CDR2 SYGVKD. Trimming cost V 4 bases and J 5 bases; bases outside gene matches: 7. CDR3 length: 14 amino acids.

This rearrangement joins TRBV29-1 to TRBJ2-2; the match to TRBD2 covers 11 bases. Losses at the gene ends were 7 bases for V and 1 base for J; bases not matched to a gene: 5. The CDR3 runs to 15 residues. Germline V gene sequence: CDR1 SQVTM, CDR2 ANQGSEA. CDR3 protein: CSARGTSGNTGELFF. Written as DNA, the CDR3 is TGCAGCGCCAGGGGGACTAGCGGGAACACCGGGGAGCTGTTTTTT.

The chain combines TRBV7-9 with TRBJ2-6; no clear D gene. The CDR3 runs 13 residues. From germline, CDR1 is SEHNR and CDR2 FQNEAQ (reference sequence). V was clipped by 4 bases and J by 0 bases, with 1 base between them. The CDR3 reads CASSSSGANVLTF. Written as DNA, the CDR3 is TGTGCCAGCAGCTCCTCTGGGGCCAACGTCCTGACTTTC.

This chain joins TRBV28 and TRBJ1-6; 7 bases line up with TRBD1. Germline V CDR1 and CDR2: MDHEN, SYDVKM. The CDR3 consists of 13 residues. J lost 7 bases, V lost 6 bases, and 3 bases had no gene match. CDR3 nucleotide sequence: TGTGCCAGCAGGACAGGGAGGAATTCACCCCTCCACTTT. Translation gives CASRTGRNSPLHF.